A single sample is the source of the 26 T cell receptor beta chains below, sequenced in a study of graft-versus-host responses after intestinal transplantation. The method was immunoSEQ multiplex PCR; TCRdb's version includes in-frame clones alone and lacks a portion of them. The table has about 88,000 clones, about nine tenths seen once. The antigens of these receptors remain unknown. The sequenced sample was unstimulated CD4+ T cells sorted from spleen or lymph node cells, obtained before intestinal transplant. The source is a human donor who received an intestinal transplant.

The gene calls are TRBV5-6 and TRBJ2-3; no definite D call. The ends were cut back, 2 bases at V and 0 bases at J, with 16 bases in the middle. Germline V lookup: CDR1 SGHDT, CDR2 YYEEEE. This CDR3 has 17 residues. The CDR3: CASSFPQSRDSTDTQYF. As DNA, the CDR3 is TGTGCCAGCAGCTTTCCCCAGAGCCGAGATAGCACAGATACGCAGTATTTT. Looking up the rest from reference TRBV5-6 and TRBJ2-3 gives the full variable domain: DAGVTQSPTHLIKTRGQQVTLRCSPKSGHDTVSWYQQALGQGPQFIFQYYEEEERQRGNFPDRFSGHQFPNYSSELNVNALLLGDSALYLCASSFPQSRDSTDTQYFGPGTRLTVL.

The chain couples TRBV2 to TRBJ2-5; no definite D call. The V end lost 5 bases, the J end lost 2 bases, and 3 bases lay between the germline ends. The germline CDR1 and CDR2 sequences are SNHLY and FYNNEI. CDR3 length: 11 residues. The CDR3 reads CASSIQETQYF. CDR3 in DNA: TGTGCCAGCAGTATACAAGAGACCCAGTACTTC.

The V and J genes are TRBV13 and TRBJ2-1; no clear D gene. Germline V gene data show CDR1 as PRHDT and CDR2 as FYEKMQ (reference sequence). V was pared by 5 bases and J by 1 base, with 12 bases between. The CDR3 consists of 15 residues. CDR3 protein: CASSSPAGSYNEQFF. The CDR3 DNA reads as TGTGCCAGCAGCAGCCCGGCAGGATCCTACAATGAGCAGTTCTTC.

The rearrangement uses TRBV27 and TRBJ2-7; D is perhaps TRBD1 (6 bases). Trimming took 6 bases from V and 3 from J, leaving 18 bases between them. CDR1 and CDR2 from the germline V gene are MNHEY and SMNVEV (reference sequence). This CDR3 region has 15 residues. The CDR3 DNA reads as TGTGCCAGCAGCCCCCTAGGGGGTCGAAACTACGAGCAGTACTTC. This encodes CASSPLGGRNYEQYF.

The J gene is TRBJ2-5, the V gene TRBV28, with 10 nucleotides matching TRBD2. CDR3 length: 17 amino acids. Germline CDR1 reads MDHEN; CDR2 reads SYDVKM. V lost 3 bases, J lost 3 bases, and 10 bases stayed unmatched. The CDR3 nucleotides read TGTGCCAGCAGTTTTAGAGATGGGACTAGCGCGAAAGAGACCCAGTACTTC. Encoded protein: CASSFRDGTSAKETQYF.

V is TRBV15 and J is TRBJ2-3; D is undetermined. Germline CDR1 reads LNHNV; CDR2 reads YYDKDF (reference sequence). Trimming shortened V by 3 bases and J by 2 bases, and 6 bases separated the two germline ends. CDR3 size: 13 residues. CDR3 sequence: CATSRGNTDTQYF. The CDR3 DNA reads TGTGCCACCAGCAGGGGAAACACAGATACGCAGTATTTT.

CDR3 loop: CASSIDLRATNEKLFF. CDR3 bases: TGTGCCAGTAGTATAGATCTTCGGGCAACTAATGAAAAACTGTTTTTT. The chain recombines TRBV19 with TRBJ1-4; no firm D call. CDR1 is LNHDA and CDR2 is SQIVND in the germline V gene (reference sequence). This CDR3 spans 16 amino acids. With 0 bases removed from V and 0 bases from J, the gap between germline ends came to 8 bases.

DNA of the CDR3: TGTGCCAGCAGCAGGGTACTCACAGATACGCAGTATTTT. Amino acids: CASSRVLTDTQYF. The V and J genes are TRBV21-1 and TRBJ2-3. TRBV21-1 is recorded as a pseudogene. The CDR3 contains 13 residues.

The CDR3 coding sequence is TGCGCCAGCAGCTTTGGGGGGCCACAGAACATTCAGTACTTC. Its translation: CASSFGGPQNIQYF. This chain joins TRBV5-1 and TRBJ2-4; the D call may be TRBD1 or TRBD2 (6 bases each). Trimming took off 2 bases at V and 7 bases at J, with 13 bases between the two ends. The germline gives CDR1 SGHRS, CDR2 YFSETQ. The CDR3 extends over 14 amino acids. Combining the CDR3 with reference TRBV5-1 and TRBJ2-4 gives the whole variable domain KAGVTQTPRYLIKTRGQQVTLSCSPISGHRSVSWYQQTPGQGLQFLFEYFSETQRNKGNFPGRFSGRQFSNSRSEMNVSTLELGDSALYLCASSFGGPQNIQYFGAGTRLSVL.

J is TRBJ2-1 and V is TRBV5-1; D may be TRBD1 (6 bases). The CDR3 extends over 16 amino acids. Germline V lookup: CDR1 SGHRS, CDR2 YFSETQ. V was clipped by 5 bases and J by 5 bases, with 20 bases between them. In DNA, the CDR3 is TGCGCCAGCAGGATTGGGGGACAACTTAGGGACAATGAGCAGTTCTTC. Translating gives CASRIGGQLRDNEQFF.

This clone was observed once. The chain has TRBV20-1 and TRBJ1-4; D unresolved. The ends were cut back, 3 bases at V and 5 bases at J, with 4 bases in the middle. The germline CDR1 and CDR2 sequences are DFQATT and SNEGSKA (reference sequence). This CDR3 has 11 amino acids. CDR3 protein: CSASSNEKLFF. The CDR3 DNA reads TGCAGTGCTAGCTCGAATGAAAAACTGTTTTTT.

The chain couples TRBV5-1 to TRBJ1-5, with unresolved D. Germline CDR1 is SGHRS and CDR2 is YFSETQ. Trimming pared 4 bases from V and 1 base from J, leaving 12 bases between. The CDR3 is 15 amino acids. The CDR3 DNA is TGCGCCAGCAGCCTAAACACGGCGAGCAATCAGCCCCAGCATTTT. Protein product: CASSLNTASNQPQHF.

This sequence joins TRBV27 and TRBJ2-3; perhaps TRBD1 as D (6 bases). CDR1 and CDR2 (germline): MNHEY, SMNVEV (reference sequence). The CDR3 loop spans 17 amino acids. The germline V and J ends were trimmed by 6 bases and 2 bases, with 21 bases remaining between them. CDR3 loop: CASRPHPDRSSTDTQYF. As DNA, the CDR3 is TGTGCCAGCAGACCACATCCAGACAGGTCCTCCACAGATACGCAGTATTTT.

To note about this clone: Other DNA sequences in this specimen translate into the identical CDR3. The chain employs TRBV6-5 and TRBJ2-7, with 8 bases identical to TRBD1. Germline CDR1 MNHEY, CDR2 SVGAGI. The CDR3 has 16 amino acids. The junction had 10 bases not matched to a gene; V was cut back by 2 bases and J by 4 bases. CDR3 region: CASSYRSGTGGYEQYF. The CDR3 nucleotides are TGTGCCAGCAGTTACAGATCCGGAACAGGGGGGTACGAGCAGTACTTC.

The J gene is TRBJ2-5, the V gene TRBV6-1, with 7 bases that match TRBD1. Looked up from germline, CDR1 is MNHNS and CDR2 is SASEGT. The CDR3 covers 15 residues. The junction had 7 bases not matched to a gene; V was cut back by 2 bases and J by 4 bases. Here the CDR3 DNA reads TGTGCCAGCAGTGAAAATAGGGGGCCCACAGAGACCCAGTACTTC. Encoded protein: CASSENRGPTETQYF.

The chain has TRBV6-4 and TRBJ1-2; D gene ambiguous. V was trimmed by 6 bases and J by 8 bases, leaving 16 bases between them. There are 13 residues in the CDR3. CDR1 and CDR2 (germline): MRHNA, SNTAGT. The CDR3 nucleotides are TGTGCCAGCAGCCAAGAGGAGGGCCTGGGCTACACCTTC. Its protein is CASSQEEGLGYTF.

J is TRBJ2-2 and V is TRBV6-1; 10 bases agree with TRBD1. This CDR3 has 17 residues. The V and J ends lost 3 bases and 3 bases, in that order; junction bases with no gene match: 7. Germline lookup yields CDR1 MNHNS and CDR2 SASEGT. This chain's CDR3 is CASSEWGDRGDTGELFF. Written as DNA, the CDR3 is TGTGCCAGCAGTGAGTGGGGGGACAGGGGAGACACCGGGGAGCTGTTTTTT.

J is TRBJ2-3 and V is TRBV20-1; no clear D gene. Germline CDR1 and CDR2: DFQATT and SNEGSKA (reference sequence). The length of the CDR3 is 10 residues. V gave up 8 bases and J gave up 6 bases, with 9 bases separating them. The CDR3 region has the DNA TGCAGTTCCCAACGGGATACGCAGTATTTT. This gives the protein CSSQRDTQYF.

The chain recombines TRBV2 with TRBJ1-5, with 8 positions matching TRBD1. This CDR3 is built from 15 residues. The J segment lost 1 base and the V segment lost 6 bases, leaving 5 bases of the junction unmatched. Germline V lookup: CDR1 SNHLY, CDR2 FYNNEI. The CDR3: CASSGQGLSNQPQHF. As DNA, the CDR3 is TGTGCCAGCAGCGGACAGGGCCTGAGCAATCAGCCCCAGCATTTT.

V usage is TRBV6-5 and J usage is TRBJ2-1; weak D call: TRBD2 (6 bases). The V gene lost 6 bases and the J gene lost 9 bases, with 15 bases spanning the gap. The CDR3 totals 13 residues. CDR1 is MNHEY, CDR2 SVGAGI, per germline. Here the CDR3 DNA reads TGTGCCAGCAGCCGCGGAGGGGCCGGTGAGCAGTTCTTC. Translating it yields CASSRGGAGEQFF.

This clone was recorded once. As DNA, the CDR3 is TGTGCCAGCAGTTACCTGGGGGGCAATCAGCCCCAGCATTTT. As protein: CASSYLGGNQPQHF. The V and J genes are TRBV6-5 and TRBJ1-5; TRBD1 is a possible D gene (5 bases). The CDR3 contains 14 residues. The V and J ends lost 2 bases and 2 bases respectively, with 7 bases between them. Germline V gives CDR1 MNHEY, CDR2 SVGAGI.

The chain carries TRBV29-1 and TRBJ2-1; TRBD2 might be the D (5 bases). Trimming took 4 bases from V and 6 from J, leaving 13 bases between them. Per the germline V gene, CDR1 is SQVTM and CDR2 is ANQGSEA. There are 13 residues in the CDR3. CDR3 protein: CSVATRIGNEQFF. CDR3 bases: TGCAGCGTTGCTACTAGAATCGGCAATGAGCAGTTCTTC.

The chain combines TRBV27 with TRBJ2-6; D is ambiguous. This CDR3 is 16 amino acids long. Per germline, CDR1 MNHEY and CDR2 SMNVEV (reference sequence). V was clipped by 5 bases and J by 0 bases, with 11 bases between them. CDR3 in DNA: TGTGCCAGCAGTCCCTGGACGGCCTCTGGGGCCAACGTCCTGACTTTC. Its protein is CASSPWTASGANVLTF.

In DNA form, the CDR3 reads TGTGCCAGCAGTACGACACATGGCTACGAGCAGTACTTC. Protein: CASSTTHGYEQYF. The chain uses TRBV6-5 and TRBJ2-7, with D uncertain. CDR3 size: 13 residues. From germline, CDR1 is MNHEY and CDR2 SVGAGI. V lost 5 bases and J 3 bases, leaving 11 bases between the germline ends.

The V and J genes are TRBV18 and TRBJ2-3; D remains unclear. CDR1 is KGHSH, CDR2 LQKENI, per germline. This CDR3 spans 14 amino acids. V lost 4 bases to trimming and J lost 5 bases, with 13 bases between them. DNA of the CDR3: TGTGCCAGCTCACTGCAAACGAACAGAGATACGCAGTATTTT. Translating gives CASSLQTNRDTQYF.

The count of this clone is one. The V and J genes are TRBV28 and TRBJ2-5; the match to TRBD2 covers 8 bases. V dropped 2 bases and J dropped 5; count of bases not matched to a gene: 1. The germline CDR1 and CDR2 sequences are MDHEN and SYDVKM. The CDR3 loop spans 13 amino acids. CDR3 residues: CASSLGTRETQYF. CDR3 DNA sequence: TGTGCCAGCAGTTTAGGGACTAGGGAGACCCAGTACTTC.